These 9 T cell receptor beta chains share one sample of origin, sequenced in a study of cytomegalovirus exposure and HLA in healthy donors. The PCR had 60 Vbeta and 13 Jbeta primers. TCRdb's copy holds only in-frame clones and misses some; the assay was immunoSEQ multiplex PCR. The data contain 150,000 to 200,000 clones, around 82% of them seen just once; the ten biggest clones take up approximately 0.26%. The sequenced sample consisted of PBMCs. Receptors were obtained from a boy between 10 and 17 years old in good health and CMV-seronegative.

The chain employs TRBV7-8 and TRBJ2-7; 9 bases are a match to TRBD1. CDR1 and CDR2 from the germline V gene are SGHVS and FQNEAQ. V was clipped by 6 bases and J by 1 base; unmatched bases: 10. CDR3 length: 16 residues. The CDR3 DNA reads TGTGCCAGCAGTCGTCCCCGGGGGACAGGGTCCTACGAGCAGTACTTC. Translation gives CASSRPRGTGSYEQYF. Combining the CDR3 with reference TRBV7-8 and TRBJ2-7 gives the whole variable domain GAGVSQSPRYKVAKRGQDVALRCDPISGHVSLFWYQQALGQGPEFLTYFQNEAQLDKSGLPSDRFFAERPEGSVSTLKIQRTQQEDSAVYLCASSRPRGTGSYEQYFGPGTRLTVT.

This chain links TRBV11-1 with TRBJ1-1; the D gene is possibly TRBD1 (5 bases). Germline loops: CDR1 SGHAT, CDR2 FQDESV (reference sequence). CDR3 length: 15 amino acids. Trimming cost V 3 bases and J 5 bases, with 16 bases left between them. This CDR3 is CASSLRRGGYTEAFF. CDR3 sequence (DNA): TGTGCCAGCAGCTTGAGACGGGGGGGGTATACTGAAGCTTTCTTT.

The gene calls are TRBV29-1 and TRBJ2-3; TRBD1 aligns across 9 bases. V lost 6 bases to trimming and J lost 4 bases; unmatched junction nucleotides: 20. The CDR3 sequence is 18 residues long. Germline CDR1 reads SQVTM; CDR2 reads ANQGSEA. For the CDR3, the DNA is TGCAGCGTAGTTGTCCTTCGGACCGGGACAGGGAGGGCAGATACGCAGTATTTT. Translating it yields CSVVVLRTGTGRADTQYF.

The chain employs TRBV5-4 and TRBJ2-7, with D perhaps matching TRBD1 (5 bases). Germline CDR1 SGHNT, CDR2 YYREEE (reference sequence). This CDR3 has 14 amino acids. Trimming took off 4 bases at V and 6 bases at J, with 17 bases between the two ends. The CDR3 protein is CASSAAQGSGEQYF. DNA for the CDR3: TGTGCCAGCAGCGCGGCGCAGGGCAGTGGCGAGCAGTACTTC. Looking up the rest from reference TRBV5-4 and TRBJ2-7 gives the full variable domain: ETGVTQSPTHLIKTRGQQVTLRCSSQSGHNTVSWYQQALGQGPQFIFQYYREEENGRGNFPPRFSGLQFPNYSSELNVNALELDDSALYLCASSAAQGSGEQYFGPGTRLTVT.

The chain is built from TRBV9 and TRBJ2-2; no reliable D call. CDR1 SGDLS and CDR2 YYNGEE come from the germline V gene. This CDR3 is 15 amino acids long. Trimming removed 3 bases from V and 4 bases from J, with 13 bases in between. The chain's CDR3 is CASSAYSGLTGELFF. CDR3 in DNA: TGTGCCAGCAGCGCCTATTCCGGTCTCACCGGGGAGCTGTTTTTT.

The chain carries TRBV29-1 and TRBJ1-2; TRBD1 matches 7 bases. V trimming: 2 bases; J trimming: 4 bases; junction bases outside the gene matches: 10. Per the germline V gene, CDR1 is SQVTM and CDR2 is ANQGSEA. The CDR3 extends over 15 amino acids. CDR3 residues: CSVEKRAGGGYGYTF. The CDR3 nucleotides read TGCAGCGTTGAAAAAAGAGCAGGGGGAGGCTATGGCTACACCTTC.

V and J are TRBV5-1 and TRBJ2-3; D gene uncertain. This CDR3 contains 13 residues. Germline V CDR1 and CDR2: SGHRS, YFSETQ. V was clipped by 0 bases and J by 2 bases, with 4 bases between them. CDR3 amino acids: CASSLGLTDTQYF. CDR3 DNA: TGCGCCAGCAGCTTGGGACTCACAGATACGCAGTATTTT.

The CDR3 coding sequence is TGTGCCAGCAGCTTTAAGGGGGAAACCTACAATGAGCAGTTCTTC. Protein product: CASSFKGETYNEQFF. V is TRBV7-3 and J is TRBJ2-1, with D possibly matching TRBD1 (6 bases). V was shortened by 3 bases and J by 2 bases, with 11 bases between the two germline ends. CDR1 and CDR2 (germline): SGHTA, FQGTGA. The CDR3 is 15 amino acids. The full variable domain, rest sourced from reference TRBV7-3 and TRBJ2-1, is GAGVSQTPSNKVTEKGKYVELRCDPISGHTALYWYRQSLGQGPEFLIYFQGTGAADDSGLPNDRFFAVRPEGSVSTLKIQRTERGDSAVYLCASSFKGETYNEQFFGPGTRLTVL.

CDR3 nucleotides: TGTGCTAGTGACGCGGGGTTTTCCTACGAGCAGTACTTC. Translating gives CASDAGFSYEQYF. The chain combines TRBV12-5 with TRBJ2-7, with D perhaps matching TRBD2 (6 bases). V shed 7 bases and J shed 1 base, with 11 bases lying between them. The CDR3 is made up of 13 amino acids. CDR1 is LGHNT, CDR2 FRNRAP, per germline.